This passage covers 12 T cell receptor beta chains from one sample sequenced in a study of T cell responses to AZD1222 COVID-19 vaccine. The repertoire was sequenced with immunoSEQ multiplex PCR; TCRdb's copy has only in-frame clones and lacks some. The table records 150,000 to 200,000 clones, under 95% of them present only once. Sequenced material: peripheral blood, taken 28 days after the second AZD1222 dose. These receptors were obtained from an adult who received the AZD1222 COVID-19 vaccine.

The V and J genes are TRBV7-8 and TRBJ1-2; 7 bases match TRBD1. Germline loops: CDR1 SGHVS, CDR2 FQNEAQ. The trim removed 7 bases at V and 5 bases at J, leaving 22 bases unmatched. This CDR3 spans 18 amino acids. The CDR3 loop reads CASIRWRGRAPSPYGYTF. CDR3 DNA sequence: TGTGCCAGCATTCGGTGGAGGGGGCGCGCCCCTTCCCCTTATGGCTACACCTTC.

J is TRBJ2-5 and V is TRBV7-3; possibly TRBD1 for D (6 bases). The CDR3 contains 13 residues. With 5 bases removed from V and 3 bases from J, the gap between germline ends came to 10 bases. Germline V CDR1 and CDR2: SGHTA, FQGTGA. DNA of the CDR3: TGTGCCAGCAGCAAACAGGGTAAAGAGACCCAGTACTTC. It is translated as CASSKQGKETQYF.

The J gene is TRBJ1-4, the V gene TRBV28; no clear D gene. Germline CDR1 reads MDHEN; CDR2 reads SYDVKM. The CDR3 is 15 amino acids. V lost 6 bases and J 8 bases, leaving 19 bases between the germline ends. CDR3 in amino acids: CASSLISNGREKLFF. DNA of the CDR3: TGTGCCAGCAGCCTAATCTCCAATGGGAGGGAAAAACTGTTTTTT.

This chain joins TRBV3-1 (or the pseudogene TRBV3-2) and TRBJ2-7, with D possibly being TRBD1 or TRBD2 (5 bases each). Trimming took off 4 bases at V and 2 bases at J, with 15 bases between the two ends. Germline CDR1 LGHDT, CDR2 YNNKEL (reference sequence). This CDR3 has 15 residues. CDR3 DNA sequence: TGTGCCAGCAGCCTCCGGGACCAACACACCTACGAGCAGTACTTC. This codes for CASSLRDQHTYEQYF.

The V and J genes are TRBV19 and TRBJ2-7; D gene uncertain. The CDR3 consists of 14 residues. The V and J ends lost 4 bases and 4 bases respectively, with 14 bases between them. Germline V gene sequence: CDR1 LNHDA, CDR2 SQIVND (reference sequence). The CDR3 DNA reads TGTGCCAGTAGTACCCTCCCACTGGGATACGAGCAGTACTTC. Translated, it gives CASSTLPLGYEQYF.

The chain combines TRBV20-1 with TRBJ2-7; possible D gene TRBD1, 6 bases. Germline-derived CDR1 and CDR2 are DFQATT and SNEGSKA (reference sequence). V gave up 3 bases and J gave up 6 bases, with 18 bases separating them. The CDR3 runs to 14 residues. CDR3 amino acids: CSASRPGGPIEQYF. DNA of the CDR3: TGCAGTGCTAGTCGTCCTGGGGGCCCCATCGAGCAGTACTTC.

The chain has TRBV5-4 and TRBJ2-5; 12 nucleotides align to TRBD2. The junction had 8 bases not matched to a gene; V was cut back by 3 bases and J by 5 bases. Germline V gives CDR1 SGHNT, CDR2 YYREEE (reference sequence). CDR3 length equals 16 residues. The CDR3 region is CASSWRTSGAGETQYF. The DNA for the CDR3 is TGTGCCAGCAGCTGGCGGACTAGCGGGGCGGGGGAGACCCAGTACTTC.

The CDR3 sequence is CASSEGNPGNEQFF. The CDR3 DNA follows: TGTGCCAGCAGTGAAGGGAATCCGGGTAATGAGCAGTTCTTC. V gene TRBV6-4 combines with J gene TRBJ2-1, with unresolved D. Between the trimmed V and J ends, which lost 3 bases and 7 bases, there was a span of 13 bases. Germline V CDR1 and CDR2: MRHNA, SNTAGT. The CDR3 contains 14 residues.

The chain couples TRBV2 to TRBJ2-1; 12 bases agree with TRBD2. The length of the CDR3 is 14 residues. Losses at the gene ends were 6 bases for V and 8 bases for J; bases not matched to a gene: 5. Germline V lookup: CDR1 SNHLY, CDR2 FYNNEI. CDR3: CASSPTSGSYEQFF. The CDR3 DNA reads TGTGCCAGCAGCCCGACTAGCGGGAGCTATGAGCAGTTCTTC.

The chain employs TRBV27 and TRBJ1-6; D remains ambiguous. V was clipped by 3 bases and J by 9 bases, with 6 bases between them. Germline V gene lookup returns CDR1 MNHEY and CDR2 SMNVEV (reference sequence). The CDR3 is made up of 12 amino acids. The CDR3 DNA reads as TGTGCCAGCAGTTTTGAGCTTTCACCCCTCCACTTT. This translates into CASSFELSPLHF.

The chain links TRBV4-1 to TRBJ2-1, with a tentative D call TRBD2 (6 bases). CDR3 length equals 17 residues. V lost 0 bases and J 4 bases, leaving 16 bases between the germline ends. The germline CDR1 and CDR2 sequences are MGHRA and YSYEKL. The CDR3 region is CASSQDRSTGAYNEQFF. The CDR3 region has the DNA TGCGCCAGCAGCCAAGATCGTTCAACGGGAGCTTACAATGAGCAGTTCTTC.

The chain is built from TRBV10-2 and TRBJ2-1, with D tentatively TRBD2 (5 bases). V lost 3 bases to trimming and J lost 9 bases, with 12 bases between them. Germline CDR1 reads WSHSY; CDR2 reads SAAADI. The CDR3 spans 13 residues. Here the CDR3 reads CASSDGVASEQFF. DNA for the CDR3: TGCGCCAGCAGTGACGGGGTCGCAAGTGAGCAGTTCTTC.